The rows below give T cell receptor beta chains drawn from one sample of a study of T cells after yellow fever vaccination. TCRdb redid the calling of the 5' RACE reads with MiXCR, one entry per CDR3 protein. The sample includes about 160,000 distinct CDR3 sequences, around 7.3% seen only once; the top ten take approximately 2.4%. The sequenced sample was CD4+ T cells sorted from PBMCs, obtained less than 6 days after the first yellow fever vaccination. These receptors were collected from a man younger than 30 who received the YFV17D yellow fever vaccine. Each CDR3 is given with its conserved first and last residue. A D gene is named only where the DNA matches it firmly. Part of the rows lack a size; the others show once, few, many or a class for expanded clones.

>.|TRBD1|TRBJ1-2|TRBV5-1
CASSSSDRIYGYTF
TGCGCCAGCAGCTCGTCGGACAGGATCTATGGCTACACCTTC
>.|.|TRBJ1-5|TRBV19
CASTPRGVRSNQPQHF
TGTGCCAGTACCCCAAGGGGGGTAAGAAGCAATCAGCCCCAGCATTTT
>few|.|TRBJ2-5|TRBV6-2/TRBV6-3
CASSRPPQETQYF
TGTGCCAGCAGTCGACCCCCTCAAGAGACCCAGTACTTC
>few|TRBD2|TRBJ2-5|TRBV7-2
CASSSRGGRVGTQYF
TGTGCCAGCAGCTCGCGGGGGGGCCGAGTGGGGACCCAGTACTTC
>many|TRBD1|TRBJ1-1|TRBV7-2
CASSPDRDFEAFF
TGTGCCAGCTCCCCGGACAGGGACTTTGAAGCTTTCTTT
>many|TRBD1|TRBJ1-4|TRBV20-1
CSARSRTGLLHEKLFF
TGCAGTGCTAGATCCAGGACAGGCCTATTACATGAAAAACTGTTTTTT
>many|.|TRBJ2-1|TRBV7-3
CASSLTEGQEQFF
TGTGCCAGCAGCTTAACGGAAGGACAGGAGCAGTTCTTC
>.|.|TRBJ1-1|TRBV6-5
CASSYARKVNTEAFF
TGTGCCAGCAGTTACGCCAGGAAGGTGAACACTGAAGCTTTCTTT
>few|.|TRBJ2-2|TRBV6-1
CATSRRANTGELFF
TGTGCCACCAGCCGGCGGGCGAACACCGGGGAGCTGTTTTTT
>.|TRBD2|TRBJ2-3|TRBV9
CASSLKRGATDTQYF
TGTGCCAGCAGCCTTAAGCGGGGGGCCACAGATACGCAGTATTTT
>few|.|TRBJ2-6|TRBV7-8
CASSLRLSGANVLTF
TGTGCCAGCAGCTTACGCCTCTCTGGGGCCAACGTCCTGACTTTC
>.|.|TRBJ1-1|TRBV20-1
CSAFRVGTEAFF
TGCAGTGCTTTCAGGGTTGGGACTGAAGCTTTCTTT
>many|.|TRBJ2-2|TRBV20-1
CSARDLGELFF
TGCAGTGCTAGAGATCTAGGGGAGCTGTTTTTT